This TCR beta chain was recorded in a study of OX40 agonist ivuxolimab in advanced cancers. Generated by immunoSEQ multiplex PCR, the TCRdb table keeps only in-frame clones and is missing some. In the table there are tens of thousands of clones, more than 65% of which are singletons. Remarks on this clone: Its antigen remains unknown.

Study-wide points: Partly responding patients at 0.1-3.0 mg/kg showed some of the smallest clonal expansion.

The sequencing here drew on CD4+ or CD8+ T cells sorted from blood, taken in a trial of the OX40 agonist ivuxolimab. This TCR derives from an adult with an advanced solid tumor such as melanoma, head and neck, liver or kidney cancer.

The CDR3 nucleotides are TGTGCCAGCAGTGGTCTTATTAGGGAAGATACGCAGTATTTT. Amino acids: CASSGLIREDTQYF. The V call is TRBV6-1, the J call TRBJ2-3; D not certain. Looked up from germline, CDR1 is MNHNS and CDR2 is SASEGT. CDR3 length equals 14 residues. With 4 bases removed from V and 5 bases from J, the gap between germline ends came to 13 bases.